The rows below give T cell receptor beta chains drawn from one sample of a study of type 1 regulatory T cells. The antigens these receptors bind are not known. Each CDR3 protein gets one entry after TCRdb re-called the reads with MiXCR. Among about 39,000 distinct CDR3 sequences listed, about 12% were seen once. Sequenced input: cultured non-Tr1 T cells, either the whole culture or a sorted T cell fraction (not recorded which). The origin of the receptors is a human donor in good health. The CDR3 runs from the conserved cysteine through the conserved F or W. Each record gives: clone size, V gene, J gene, D gene, CDR3 DNA, CDR3 protein. D genes are given only for firm matches. Some rows mark clone size as missing; the rest say once, few, many or name a class of expanded clone.

size: many; V: TRBV5-1; J: TRBJ2-7; D: -; DNA: TGCGCCAGCAGCCCCGTGGGGGGGGCGGTCGGCTACGAGCAGTACTTC; CDR3: CASSPVGGAVGYEQYF
size: many; V: TRBV12-3/TRBV12-4; J: TRBJ1-5; D: TRBD1; DNA: TGTGCCAGCAACCCACAGGGGATGGGTCAGCCCCAGCATTTT; CDR3: CASNPQGMGQPQHF
size: many; V: TRBV5-1; J: TRBJ2-5; D: TRBD1; DNA: TGCGCCAGCAGCCAACTCAGGGGGCGGGAAGAGACCCAGTACTTC; CDR3: CASSQLRGREETQYF
size: few; V: TRBV19; J: TRBJ2-2; D: -; DNA: TGTGCCAGTAGTATGGGGTCTAGCGTAGTCGGGGAGCTGTTTTTT; CDR3: CASSMGSSVVGELFF
size: few; V: TRBV7-8; J: TRBJ1-1; D: TRBD1; DNA: TGTGCCAGCAGCGCATACAGGGGAGAAGCTTTCTTT; CDR3: CASSAYRGEAFF
size: -; V: TRBV27; J: TRBJ2-3; D: TRBD1; DNA: TGTGCCAGCAGGATATATGACAGGGCAGGTACGCAGTATTTT; CDR3: CASRIYDRAGTQYF
size: -; V: TRBV3-2; J: TRBJ2-7; D: -; DNA: TGTGCCAGCAGCCAAGAGGGTGGCTGGCCGAGCTCCTACGAGCAGTACTTC; CDR3: CASSQEGGWPSSYEQYF
size: many; V: TRBV30; J: TRBJ2-1; D: TRBD1; DNA: TGTGCCTGGAGCCCCGGACGGACAGGGACAAATGAGCAGTTCTTC; CDR3: CAWSPGRTGTNEQFF
size: few; V: TRBV12-3/TRBV12-4; J: TRBJ2-3; D: -; DNA: TGTGCCAGCAGATTCACAGATACGCAGTATTTT; CDR3: CASRFTDTQYF
size: many; V: TRBV12-3/TRBV12-4; J: TRBJ1-1; D: -; DNA: TGTGCCAGCAGTTCCACTGAAGCTTTCTTT; CDR3: CASSSTEAFF
size: -; V: TRBV7-2; J: TRBJ2-5; D: -; DNA: TGTGCCAGCAGCCTTTATGTGGAGACCCAGTACTTC; CDR3: CASSLYVETQYF
size: -; V: TRBV5-1; J: TRBJ2-1; D: TRBD1; DNA: TGCGCCAGCAGCTTGGGGACAGGGTTGGGCAATGAGCAGTTCTTC; CDR3: CASSLGTGLGNEQFF
size: few; V: TRBV20-1; J: TRBJ1-4; D: -; DNA: TGCAGTGCCCCAAAGGCGGGGGAAAAACTGTTTTTT; CDR3: CSAPKAGEKLFF
size: many; V: TRBV24-1; J: TRBJ2-7; D: -; DNA: TGTGCCACCAGTGACACGGGTGAGAACGAGCAGTACTTC; CDR3: CATSDTGENEQYF